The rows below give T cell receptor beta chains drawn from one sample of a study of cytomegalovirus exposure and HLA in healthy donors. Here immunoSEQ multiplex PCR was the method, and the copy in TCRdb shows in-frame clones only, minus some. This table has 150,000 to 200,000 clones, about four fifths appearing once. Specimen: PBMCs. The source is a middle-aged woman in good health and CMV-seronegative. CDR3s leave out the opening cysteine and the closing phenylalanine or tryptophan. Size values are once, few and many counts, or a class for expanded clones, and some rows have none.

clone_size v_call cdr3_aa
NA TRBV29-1 SFLTPQETQY
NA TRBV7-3 ASSQLSGRSYNEQF
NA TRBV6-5 ASSKLAGGSNEQF
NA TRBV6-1 ASSELYGQGGNEQF
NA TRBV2 ASSPSGTNEKLF
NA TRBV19 ASSLRDLNTEAF
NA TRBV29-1 SVESSSYEQF
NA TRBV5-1 ASSLTGLGANEKLF
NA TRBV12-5 ASGLVLIPPSGSTDTQY
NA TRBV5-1 ANSLGQNTGELF
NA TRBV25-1 ASQEERTNEKLF
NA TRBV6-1 ASSEALRGNQPQH
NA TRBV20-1 SARSPDTQY
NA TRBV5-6 ASSLREGLRQF
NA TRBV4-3 ASSQVEGLRGYT
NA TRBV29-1 SVEHQGMNTEAF
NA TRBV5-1 ASSLGASGKSGELF
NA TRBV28 ASTRQGARETQY
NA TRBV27 ASSFGSTDTQY
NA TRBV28 ASSPIVGGSYNEQF
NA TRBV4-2 ASSQAPGQGNTGELF
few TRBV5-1 ASSPLGQGNAGELF
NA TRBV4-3 ASSQDRRTGGLQPQH
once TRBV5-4 ASSLQGVGGYGYT
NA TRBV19 ASLGTEYGYT
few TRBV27 ASSSSTHKSGRPNEQF
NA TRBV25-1 ASSELQGNYGYT
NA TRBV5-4 ASATGRGTDTQY
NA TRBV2 ASSGGLAGGPGELF
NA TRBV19 ASSPPPGSGSPDTQY
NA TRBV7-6 ASSWTGGAASGYT
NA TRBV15 ATSRDPGQGLKLF
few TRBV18 ASSPEGQGALGEQF
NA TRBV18 ASSSLDSYNEQF
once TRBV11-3 ASSPRGLAGENEQF
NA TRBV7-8 ASSLGGQGPYNEQF
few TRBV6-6 ASSSHPGTGGYEQY
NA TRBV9 ASSVGVAGGQNEQF
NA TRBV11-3 ASSLDSLAGDYEQY
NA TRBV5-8 ASSFRGSSEAF
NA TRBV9 ASRTYVDRGELF
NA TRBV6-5 ASSYSTGSSGYT
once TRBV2 ASSPLQGTSGNTIY
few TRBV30 AGTGNTEAF
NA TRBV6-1 ASSESRGVGEKLF
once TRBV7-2 ASSGLGQGTEKLF
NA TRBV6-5 ASSGTGLNIQY
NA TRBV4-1 ASSPRELLTSTMRD
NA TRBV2 ASSEFGATSTNTQY
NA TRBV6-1 ASSAGGGQGGRTDTQY
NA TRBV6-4 ASSSSGSSGANVLT
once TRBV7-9 ASSLVSGVWETQY
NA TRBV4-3 ASSQEGVSHYGYT
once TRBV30 AWSTIAVAGNEQF
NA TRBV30 ACQGGTNEKLF